Following are 20 T cell receptor beta chains from one sample sequenced in a study of T cell changes during pregnancy in multiple sclerosis. Assay: immunoSEQ multiplex PCR; the TCRdb copy retains only in-frame clones and omits some. This sample has 69,000 or so clones, with 91% found just once. The specimen comprised CD4+ T cells from peripheral blood mononuclear cells, sampled in the third trimester of pregnancy. Every receptor here comes from a female donor in good health, enrolled as a control in a pregnancy study.

The chain links TRBV6-6 to TRBJ2-2; 9 bases map to TRBD1. The CDR3 contains 15 residues. Germline CDR1 is MNHNY and CDR2 is SVGAGI (reference sequence). The ends lost 7 bases at V and 7 bases at J; junction bases unmatched: 10. The CDR3 coding sequence is TGTGCCAGCAACGAGGGACAGGGAAACGGCGGGGAGCTGTTTTTT. Translating gives CASNEGQGNGGELFF.

As for this clone: At one end, the junction sequence differs from germline, possibly due to a read error. This rearrangement joins TRBV6-1 to TRBJ2-7, with TRBD1 identical over 10 bases. The germline V gene has CDR1 MNHNS and CDR2 SASEGT. The length of the CDR3 is 13 residues. In nucleotides, the CDR3 is TGTGCCAGCAGTGAGTGGGACAGGGGCTCTCTTGACTTC. It yields the protein CASSEWDRGSLDF.

The sample holds one count of this clone. J is TRBJ1-3 and V is TRBV6-6; 7 nucleotides agree with TRBD1. Looked up from germline, CDR1 is MNHNY and CDR2 is SVGAGI (reference sequence). CDR3 length equals 13 residues. Trimming removed 4 bases from V and 4 bases from J; junction bases left unmatched: 1. The CDR3 sequence: CASSSGGGNTIYF. The CDR3 DNA sequence: TGTGCCAGCAGTTCAGGGGGAGGAAACACCATATATTTT.

The chain links TRBV6-5 to TRBJ1-3; no clear D gene. The V end was cut by 6 bases, the J end by 1 base, with 10 bases between. Per the germline V gene, CDR1 is MNHEY and CDR2 is SVGAGI. The CDR3 extends over 14 amino acids. The CDR3 nucleotides are TGTGCCAGCAGATACACTCGATCTGGAAACACCATATATTTT. Protein sequence: CASRYTRSGNTIYF.

V usage is TRBV30 and J usage is TRBJ1-5, with 10 bases aligning to TRBD1. CDR3 size: 15 residues. The V and J ends lost 7 bases and 0 bases, in that order; junction bases with no gene match: 6. Germline assignment: CDR1 GTSNPN and CDR2 SVGIG (reference sequence). The CDR3 reads CASGTGVNSNQPQHF. As DNA, the CDR3 is TGTGCCTCCGGGACAGGGGTTAATAGCAATCAGCCCCAGCATTTT.

The rearrangement uses TRBV5-6 and TRBJ2-7; TRBD1 aligns across 12 bases. Germline V gene lookup returns CDR1 SGHDT and CDR2 YYEEEE. The ends lost 5 bases at V and 7 bases at J; junction bases unmatched: 7. The CDR3 spans 14 residues. CDR3 in DNA: TGTGCCAGCAGGGCGGGGACAGGGGGCCTGGAGCAGTACTTC. As protein: CASRAGTGGLEQYF.

This clone was recorded a few times. This chain links TRBV9 with TRBJ1-1, with D possibly being TRBD1 (5 bases). CDR1 and CDR2 from the germline V gene are SGDLS and YYNGEE. The V end lost 1 base, the J end lost 7 bases, and 14 bases lay between the germline ends. The length of the CDR3 is 14 residues. The CDR3 spells CASSVSGRGSEAFF. The CDR3 coding sequence is TGTGCCAGCAGCGTATCTGGGCGGGGCAGTGAAGCTTTCTTT.

The V call is TRBV6-5, the J call TRBJ1-6, with D uncertain. This CDR3 has 14 amino acids. Trimming stripped 2 bases from V and 10 bases from J, with 12 bases between. Germline values: CDR1 MNHEY, CDR2 SVGAGI. CDR3 bases: TGTGCCAGCAGTTACGAGGGTCTGTCATCACCCCTCCACTTT. Its protein is CASSYEGLSSPLHF.

The chain has TRBV9 and TRBJ2-1, with TRBD2 identical over 8 bases. V was pared by 0 bases and J by 7 bases, with 9 bases of the junction left unmatched. The CDR3 covers 16 residues. Germline assignment: CDR1 SGDLS and CDR2 YYNGEE. CDR3 bases: TGTGCCAGCAGCGTAGCGGGGGGGCAACCTCCGAATGAGCAGTTCTTC. The encoded protein is CASSVAGGQPPNEQFF.

The chain employs TRBV18 and TRBJ1-1; 9 bases are shared with TRBD1. Germline trimming cut 6 bases from V and 4 bases from J; bases unmatched to any gene: 6. From germline, CDR1 is KGHSH and CDR2 LQKENI. This CDR3 contains 14 residues. DNA for the CDR3: TGTGCCAGCTCCGCCGGGGACAGGGTCACTGAAGCTTTCTTT. Translating it yields CASSAGDRVTEAFF.

The rearrangement joins TRBV9 to TRBJ1-1; no clear D. Trimming pared 0 bases from V and 3 bases from J, leaving 12 bases between. Germline V lookup: CDR1 SGDLS, CDR2 YYNGEE. The CDR3 loop spans 15 amino acids. The CDR3 sequence is CASSVVSNRDTEAFF. The CDR3 DNA sequence: TGTGCCAGCAGCGTAGTATCCAACAGAGACACTGAAGCTTTCTTT.

Only a few counts were recorded for this clone. V is TRBV9 and J is TRBJ1-1; D is unresolved. Germline V gene lookup returns CDR1 SGDLS and CDR2 YYNGEE. V gave up 2 bases and J gave up 6 bases, with 11 bases separating them. This CDR3 is built from 13 residues. CDR3 residues: CASSVEGVSEAFF. For the CDR3, the DNA is TGTGCCAGCAGCGTGGAGGGTGTTTCTGAAGCTTTCTTT.

The V gene is TRBV7-9, the J gene TRBJ1-3; 9 nucleotides align to TRBD1. Germline values: CDR1 SEHNR, CDR2 FQNEAQ (reference sequence). The CDR3 covers 18 residues. V lost 3 bases, J lost 0 bases, and 9 bases stayed unmatched. CDR3 bases: TGTGCCAGCAGCTTGGCGCCCGGGACAGGGTTCTCTGGAAACACCATATATTTT. The encoded protein is CASSLAPGTGFSGNTIYF.

V is TRBV29-1 and J is TRBJ2-3, with D maybe TRBD2 (5 bases). In germline, CDR1 is SQVTM, CDR2 ANQGSEA. The CDR3 loop spans 16 amino acids. The V gene lost 1 base and the J gene lost 3 bases, with 17 bases spanning the gap. The CDR3 DNA reads as TGCAGCGTTGAAGGGTCGGACTTCATTGGTACAGATACGCAGTATTTT. It codes for CSVEGSDFIGTDTQYF.

V usage is TRBV5-4 and J usage is TRBJ2-5; TRBD2 matches 9 bases. Germline loops: CDR1 SGHNT, CDR2 YYREEE (reference sequence). The J segment lost 4 bases and the V segment lost 0 bases, leaving 10 bases of the junction unmatched. The CDR3 totals 17 residues. The CDR3 spells CASSLDSIAGGPETQYF. The CDR3 DNA reads as TGTGCCAGCAGCTTGGATTCGATTGCGGGGGGGCCAGAGACCCAGTACTTC.

The count of this clone is one. This chain uses TRBV5-6 with TRBJ1-2; a weak D match, TRBD1 (5 bases). The V gene's germline CDR1 is SGHDT and CDR2 YYEEEE. The CDR3 is made up of 17 amino acids. V lost 3 bases and J lost 6, with 24 bases in between. The CDR3 nucleotides are TGTGCCAGCAGCTACGAAACCCCCGACAGAGCGGGGAATGGCTACACCTTC. Protein: CASSYETPDRAGNGYTF.

V usage is TRBV9 and J usage is TRBJ1-2; TRBD1 agrees at 9 bases. The CDR3 contains 16 residues. The germline gives CDR1 SGDLS, CDR2 YYNGEE. The J segment lost 3 bases and the V segment lost 0 bases, leaving 6 bases of the junction unmatched. The CDR3, as DNA: TGTGCCAGCAGCGTAGCGGGACAGGGATGGGACTATGGCTACACCTTC. It yields the protein CASSVAGQGWDYGYTF.

The rearrangement uses TRBV5-4 and TRBJ2-1; 10 nucleotides align to TRBD1. This CDR3 has 16 residues. Trimming took 3 bases from V and 7 from J; bases not matched to a gene: 10. CDR1 and CDR2 from the germline V gene are SGHNT and YYREEE (reference sequence). Written as DNA, the CDR3 is TGTGCCAGCAGCTCCCCGGGACAGGGGTTTGGAAATGAGCAGTTCTTC. This translates into CASSSPGQGFGNEQFF.

V gene TRBV11-2 combines with J gene TRBJ1-5; TRBD1 agrees at 9 bases. Unmatched junction bases numbered 6, after V lost 5 bases and J lost 7 bases. The CDR3 sequence is 14 residues long. The germline V gene encodes CDR1 SGHAT and CDR2 FQNNGV. The CDR3: CASSQTGGGQPQHF. CDR3 nucleotide sequence: TGTGCCAGCAGCCAGACAGGGGGTGGCCAGCCCCAGCATTTT.

The chain's CDR3 is CSVVDRGHTEAFF. DNA for the CDR3: TGCAGCGTTGTGGACAGGGGGCACACTGAAGCTTTCTTT. The rearrangement links TRBV29-1 to TRBJ1-1; the match to TRBD1 covers 11 bases. Germline V gives CDR1 SQVTM, CDR2 ANQGSEA. The junction had 1 base not matched to a gene; V was cut back by 4 bases and J by 3 bases. The CDR3 spans 13 residues.